This entry features one T cell receptor beta chain sequence. The data belong to a study of shared clonotypes between healthy human individuals. The CDR3 has 13 amino acids. Between the trimmed V and J ends, which lost 0 bases and 3 bases, there was a span of 4 bases. Germline CDR1 and CDR2: SSHAT and FNYEAQ (reference sequence). Method: immunoSEQ multiplex PCR; TCRdb's copy keeps in-frame clones and lacks some. The sample carries about 1.1 million clones, 77% recorded once. The receptor was derived from a man in his late teens or twenties in good health. Some clones in this sample may be carry-over from other donors' samples. The material sequenced was memory CD4+ T cells from PBMCs. Documented subset: CD45RA-negative fraction. The chain uses TRBV7-7 and TRBJ2-3; D remains ambiguous. The CDR3 here is CASSLALTDTQYF. DNA for the CDR3: TGTGCCAGCAGCTTAGCCCTTACAGATACGCAGTATTTT.